This T cell receptor beta chain comes out of a study of regulatory T cells in long-lasting Graves disease. Findings and limits, study-wide: Newly diagnosed disease favored TRBV20-1 and TRBJ2-1 over persistent disease. Patients with persistent Graves' had lower TCR diversity than newly diagnosed patients.

This clonotype was picked up many times. Its antigen remains unknown. The V end was cut by 6 bases, the J end by 4 bases, with 16 bases between. CDR1 and CDR2 from the germline V gene are SNHLY and FYNNEI. The CDR3 runs to 14 residues. Time point specified: persistent/refractory GD, antithyroid drugs over 5 years with positive TRAb. Extracted RNA from PBMCs served as the source of the TCR library. Assembly of TCR beta libraries relied on iRepertoire HTBI primers together with Arm-PCR of CDR3 regions. Per the original methods: Across all samples, roughly 62 TRBV segments and 15 or so TRBJ segments were identified. TCRdb called the multiplex PCR reads again in MiXCR, with one record for every CDR3 protein. The authors' filters were not applied to this entry. This table has roughly 400,000 distinct CDR3 sequences, more than 20% appearing once.

The receptor was derived from a female donor with Graves disease. Sample: peripheral blood mononuclear cells (PBMCs), taken when the disease was refractory, from a patient treated with antithyroid drugs. The chain is built from TRBV2 and TRBJ2-7, with D hard to call. This CDR3 is CASSAPSRAYEQYF. In nucleotides, the CDR3 is TGTGCCAGCAGCGCCCCCTCTAGGGCGTACGAGCAGTACTTC.